One and the same sample provided the 28 T cell receptor beta chains below, sequenced in a study of blood T cell repertoires in COVID-19. The protocol was immunoSEQ multiplex PCR, while the TCRdb copy is restricted to in-frame clones and leaves out a portion. The sample shows a few hundred thousand clones, nearly 90% of them seen only once. Sequenced input: PBMCs or T cells enriched from blood (not recorded which). These receptors were collected from a woman aged 25 to 39 who had recovered from COVID-19.

The rearrangement links TRBV18 to TRBJ1-3; D possibly corresponds to TRBD1 (6 bases). V lost 6 bases and J 0 bases, leaving 12 bases between the germline ends. CDR1 and CDR2 from the germline V gene are KGHSH and LQKENI. The CDR3 spans 15 residues. CDR3 sequence (DNA): TGTGCCAGCTCGCTGCAGGGACACTCTGGAAACACCATATATTTT. This sequence encodes CASSLQGHSGNTIYF.

The chain has TRBV23-1 and TRBJ2-7, with D possibly being TRBD2 (5 bases). TRBV23-1 is reported as an ORF; its role is uncertain. This CDR3 contains 13 residues. Trimming removed 4 bases at V and 9 bases at J, with 16 bases between. CDR3 DNA: TGCGCCAGCAGTCGAATGGTAGGTGCGGGGCAGTACTTC. Translation: CASSRMVGAGQYF.

The V and J genes are TRBV10-3 and TRBJ1-5; D uncertain. The V end was cut by 0 bases, the J end by 1 base, with 10 bases between. The CDR3 is made up of 16 amino acids. Germline values: CDR1 ENHRY, CDR2 SYGVKD. As DNA, the CDR3 is TGTGCCATCAGTGAGTCGGACCCGGGGAGCAATCAGCCCCAGCATTTT. Its protein is CAISESDPGSNQPQHF.

V is TRBV19 and J is TRBJ1-5, with D perhaps matching TRBD1 (5 bases). CDR3 size: 15 residues. V lost 5 bases, J lost 7 bases, and 18 bases lay in between. Germline CDR1 LNHDA, CDR2 SQIVND (reference sequence). CDR3 nucleotides: TGTGCCAGTAGTCCGCAGGGTAATAGTCACCAGCCCCAGCATTTT. Translated: CASSPQGNSHQPQHF.

This chain links TRBV6-6 with TRBJ1-1, with D hard to call. V was cut by 0 bases and J by 4 bases, with 12 bases left in between. CDR1 and CDR2 from the germline V gene are MNHNY and SVGAGI (reference sequence). There are 15 residues in the CDR3. The CDR3 sequence: CASSYSGSSGTEAFF. The CDR3 nucleotides are TGTGCCAGCAGTTACTCGGGGAGCAGCGGCACTGAAGCTTTCTTT.

J is TRBJ2-1 and V is TRBV7-2, with D possibly TRBD1 on 5 matching bases. Germline V gene sequence: CDR1 SGHTA, CDR2 FQGNSA. V lost 5 bases and J lost 9, with 14 bases in between. CDR3 length: 13 residues. The chain's CDR3 is CASSGFGAGEQFF. The DNA for the CDR3 is TGTGCCAGCAGCGGGTTTGGGGCTGGTGAGCAGTTCTTC.

The gene calls are TRBV11-2 and TRBJ1-1, with D unresolved. CDR1 is SGHAT and CDR2 is FQNNGV in the germline V gene. CDR3 length equals 15 residues. V was trimmed by 1 base and J by 0 bases, leaving 9 bases between them. Here the CDR3 reads CASSLANLVNTEAFF. The CDR3 DNA sequence: TGTGCCAGCAGCTTAGCTAATCTGGTGAACACTGAAGCTTTCTTT. Full variable domain (remainder filled in from reference TRBV11-2 and TRBJ1-1): EAGVAQSPRYKIIEKRQSVAFWCNPISGHATLYWYQQILGQGPKLLIQFQNNGVVDDSQLPKDRFSAERLKGVDSTLKIQPAKLEDSAVYLCASSLANLVNTEAFFGQGTRLTVV.

The V gene is TRBV10-3, the J gene TRBJ1-6; D is ambiguous. Trimming took off 5 bases at V and 8 bases at J, with 13 bases between the two ends. The CDR3 is 14 residues long. CDR1 and CDR2 from the germline V gene are ENHRY and SYGVKD. The CDR3 region is CAISLAPGDSPLHF. CDR3 in DNA: TGTGCCATCAGTCTTGCCCCTGGAGATTCACCCCTCCACTTT.

The V and J genes are TRBV19 and TRBJ1-1; D possibly corresponds to TRBD1 (6 bases). CDR3 length: 13 residues. V lost 10 bases to trimming and J lost 1 base, with 13 bases between them. Germline lookup yields CDR1 LNHDA and CDR2 SQIVND (reference sequence). CDR3 protein: CATRTDKNTEAFF. CDR3 nucleotide sequence: TGTGCCACCCGGACAGATAAGAACACTGAAGCTTTCTTT.

The V gene is TRBV30, the J gene TRBJ1-1, with D perhaps TRBD1 (5 bases). V lost 2 bases to trimming and J lost 4 bases, with 17 bases between them. This CDR3 contains 15 residues. CDR1 and CDR2 from the germline V gene are GTSNPN and SVGIG (reference sequence). The CDR3 is CAWSNNAAGTTEAFF. CDR3 DNA sequence: TGTGCCTGGAGTAATAACGCCGCGGGGACCACTGAAGCTTTCTTT.

The genes are TRBV7-2 and TRBJ1-2, with a tentative D call TRBD1 (5 bases). Trimming left V 3 bases short and J 8 bases short, with 10 bases between. There are 12 residues in the CDR3. CDR1 and CDR2 (germline): SGHTA, FQGNSA. The CDR3 here is CASSFQGNGYTF. The CDR3 coding sequence is TGTGCCAGCAGCTTTCAGGGAAACGGCTACACCTTC. Filled out from reference TRBV7-2 and TRBJ1-2, the complete variable domain reads GAGVSQSPSNKVTEKGKDVELRCDPISGHTALYWYRQSLGQGLEFLIYFQGNSAPDKSGLPSDRFSAERTGGSVSTLTIQRTQQEDSAVYLCASSFQGNGYTFGSGTRLTVV.

V gene TRBV5-1 combines with J gene TRBJ1-1, with TRBD1 as a possible D gene (6 bases). Trimming shortened V by 4 bases and J by 1 base, and 8 bases separated the two germline ends. The CDR3 has 13 amino acids. Per the germline V gene, CDR1 is SGHRS and CDR2 is YFSETQ. CDR3 nucleotide sequence: TGCGCCAGCAGCATACAGGGGAACACTGAAGCTTTCTTT. Encoded protein: CASSIQGNTEAFF. Filled out from reference TRBV5-1 and TRBJ1-1, the complete variable domain reads KAGVTQTPRYLIKTRGQQVTLSCSPISGHRSVSWYQQTPGQGLQFLFEYFSETQRNKGNFPGRFSGRQFSNSRSEMNVSTLELGDSALYLCASSIQGNTEAFFGQGTRLTVV.

V gene TRBV19 combines with J gene TRBJ1-1; perhaps TRBD1 as D (5 bases). Germline V gene data show CDR1 as LNHDA and CDR2 as SQIVND (reference sequence). The V and J ends lost 1 base and 5 bases respectively, with 14 bases between them. The CDR3 loop spans 15 amino acids. The CDR3 here is CASSIGPTVTTEAFF. The CDR3 DNA reads TGTGCCAGTAGTATAGGGCCGACAGTAACAACTGAAGCTTTCTTT.

There are a few counts of this clone. The V and J genes are TRBV5-6 and TRBJ1-1; a weak D match, TRBD1 (6 bases). Between the trimmed V and J ends, which lost 2 bases and 4 bases, there was a span of 12 bases. CDR3 length: 14 residues. CDR1 and CDR2 from the germline V gene are SGHDT and YYEEEE. The CDR3 DNA reads TGTGCCAGCAGCTTCACAGGGCAGGGCACTGAAGCTTTCTTT. This encodes CASSFTGQGTEAFF.

The CDR3 bases are TGTGCCAGCAGCTTGCTGGATACGCAGTATTTT. It codes for CASSLLDTQYF. The chain uses TRBV5-4 and TRBJ2-3; D not certain. The V end was cut by 1 base, the J end by 6 bases, with 3 bases between. CDR1 SGHNT and CDR2 YYREEE come from the germline V gene (reference sequence). The CDR3 runs 11 residues.

V usage is TRBV9 and J usage is TRBJ1-1, with 10 bases that match TRBD1. Trimming at V came to 0 bases and at J to 4 bases, leaving 3 bases not matched to a gene. Germline V CDR1 and CDR2: SGDLS, YYNGEE. The CDR3 spans 15 residues. The CDR3 nucleotides read TGTGCCAGCAGCGTAGTCAGGACAGGGGGCACTGAAGCTTTCTTT. This encodes CASSVVRTGGTEAFF.

This chain uses TRBV5-1 with TRBJ2-1; tentative D call: TRBD2 (7 bases). There are 16 residues in the CDR3. Trimming removed 0 bases from V and 0 bases from J, with 10 bases in between. Germline-derived CDR1 and CDR2 are SGHRS and YFSETQ. Here the CDR3 DNA reads TGCGCCAGCAGCTTGGTTGCGGGGGCCTCCTACAATGAGCAGTTCTTC. Its protein is CASSLVAGASYNEQFF.

The chain couples TRBV18 to TRBJ1-2, with 8 bases lining up with TRBD1. Trimming cost V 0 bases and J 8 bases; bases outside gene matches: 8. CDR3 length: 15 residues. Germline assignment: CDR1 KGHSH and CDR2 LQKENI. Written as DNA, the CDR3 is TGTGCCAGCTCACCACCCGGGGACAGGACGGGGGGCTACACCTTC. Its translation: CASSPPGDRTGGYTF.

V is TRBV18 and J is TRBJ1-4; no firm D call. Germline loops: CDR1 KGHSH, CDR2 LQKENI. The V end lost 1 base, the J end lost 1 base, and 13 bases lay between the germline ends. The CDR3 loop spans 17 amino acids. DNA for the CDR3: TGTGCCAGCTCACCACTCCGGGCCGGGGAAACTAATGAAAAACTGTTTTTT. This translates into CASSPLRAGETNEKLFF.

The chain carries TRBV10-3 and TRBJ1-4; perhaps TRBD1 as D (5 bases). This CDR3 spans 13 amino acids. Trimming left V 10 bases short and J 4 bases short, with 13 bases between. Germline assignment: CDR1 ENHRY and CDR2 SYGVKD. CDR3: CASATEINEKLFF. In DNA, the CDR3 is TGTGCCAGCGCGACAGAGATTAATGAAAAACTGTTTTTT.

This clone was counted once. The chain combines TRBV5-1 with TRBJ2-7; maybe TRBD1 (5 bases). Per the germline V gene, CDR1 is SGHRS and CDR2 is YFSETQ. Trimming pared 0 bases from V and 7 bases from J, leaving 14 bases between. CDR3 length: 14 amino acids. The chain's CDR3 is CASSLVAGSNEQYF. In DNA, the CDR3 is TGCGCCAGCAGCTTGGTAGCAGGGTCGAATGAGCAGTACTTC.

This rearrangement joins TRBV7-2 to TRBJ2-7, with 7 nucleotides matching TRBD1. V trimming: 2 bases; J trimming: 1 base; junction bases outside the gene matches: 5. Germline-derived CDR1 and CDR2 are SGHTA and FQGNSA. This CDR3 contains 15 residues. Here the CDR3 reads CASSLSGQQSYEQYF. As DNA, the CDR3 is TGTGCCAGCAGCTTATCGGGACAGCAATCCTACGAGCAGTACTTC.

This chain joins TRBV21-1 and TRBJ1-2; the table calls TRBD1, which could not be checked here. TRBV21-1 is listed as a pseudogene. This CDR3 has 18 amino acids. In DNA, the CDR3 is TGTGCCAGCATGCCAGAACGGGACAGGGGCTCCCCATTTGGTGGCTACACCTTC. This translates into CASMPERDRGSPFGGYTF.

The gene calls are TRBV11-2 and TRBJ1-6; TRBD1 might be the D (6 bases). V was shortened by 7 bases and J by 0 bases, with 16 bases between the two germline ends. This CDR3 has 17 amino acids. In germline, CDR1 is SGHAT, CDR2 FQNNGV. The CDR3 DNA follows: TGTGCCAGCACCAGGGGACGGAGAAGCTCCTATAATTCACCCCTCCACTTT. Translated, it gives CASTRGRRSSYNSPLHF. Full variable domain (missing parts from reference TRBV11-2 and TRBJ1-6): EAGVAQSPRYKIIEKRQSVAFWCNPISGHATLYWYQQILGQGPKLLIQFQNNGVVDDSQLPKDRFSAERLKGVDSTLKIQPAKLEDSAVYLCASTRGRRSSYNSPLHFGNGTRLTVT.

The chain has TRBV5-1 and TRBJ1-5; 7 bases fit TRBD1. J gave up 2 bases and V 4 bases, and 6 bases lay outside the gene matches. The germline CDR1 and CDR2 sequences are SGHRS and YFSETQ. CDR3 length: 15 amino acids. CDR3 sequence (DNA): TGCGCCAGCAGCCCAAATACAGGGGGCAATCAGCCCCAGCATTTT. Its translation: CASSPNTGGNQPQHF.

The CDR3 protein is CASSQDAGETEAFF. The DNA for the CDR3 is TGTGCCAGCAGCCAAGATGCGGGGGAGACTGAAGCTTTCTTT. The chain recombines TRBV4-2 with TRBJ1-1; TRBD1 is a possible D gene (5 bases). The CDR3 length is 14 residues. Trimming shortened V by 0 bases and J by 5 bases, and 10 bases separated the two germline ends. Looked up from germline, CDR1 is LGHNA and CDR2 is YNFKEQ.

This clone was recorded at least ten times. The chain carries TRBV5-1 and TRBJ2-3, with D uncertain. The V and J ends lost 6 bases and 1 base respectively, with 9 bases between them. The length of the CDR3 is 13 residues. Germline V gives CDR1 SGHRS, CDR2 YFSETQ. The CDR3 coding sequence is TGCGCCAGCATGCGGTCGGGCACAGATACGCAGTATTTT. Translating gives CASMRSGTDTQYF.

The gene calls are TRBV7-8 and TRBJ2-3, with TRBD1 matching over 7 bases. Germline CDR1 reads SGHVS; CDR2 reads FQNEAQ. This CDR3 is built from 16 residues. J was trimmed by 7 bases and V by 4 bases; bases with no gene match: 14. DNA for the CDR3: TGTGCCAGCAGCTGGGACAGCGCAAGAGTTTCCCATACGCAGTATTTT. Encoded protein: CASSWDSARVSHTQYF.